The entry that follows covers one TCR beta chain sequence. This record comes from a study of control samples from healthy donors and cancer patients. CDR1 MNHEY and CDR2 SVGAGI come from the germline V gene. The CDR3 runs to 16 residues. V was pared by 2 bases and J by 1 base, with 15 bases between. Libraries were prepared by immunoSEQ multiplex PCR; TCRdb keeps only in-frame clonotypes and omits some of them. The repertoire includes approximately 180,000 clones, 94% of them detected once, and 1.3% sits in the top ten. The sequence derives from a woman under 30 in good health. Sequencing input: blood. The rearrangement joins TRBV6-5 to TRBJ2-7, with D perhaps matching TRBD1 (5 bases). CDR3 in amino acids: CASSYPSLGASYEQYF. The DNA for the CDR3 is TGTGCCAGCAGTTACCCGTCCTTAGGGGCTTCCTACGAGCAGTACTTC.